This passage covers 31 T cell receptor beta chains from one sample sequenced in a study of cytomegalovirus exposure and HLA in healthy donors. Amplification used 60 Vbeta primers and 13 Jbeta primers. Assay: immunoSEQ multiplex PCR; the TCRdb copy retains only in-frame clones and omits some. The sample shows some 120,000 clones, 75% to 85% of them seen only once. The sample comprised PBMCs. All receptors derive from a woman aged 45-65 years in good health and CMV-seropositive.

V is TRBV10-3 and J is TRBJ1-5; tentative D call: TRBD1 (5 bases). Germline V gene data show CDR1 as ENHRY and CDR2 as SYGVKD. Trimming took off 3 bases at V and 5 bases at J, with 11 bases between the two ends. The CDR3 is 14 residues long. Here the CDR3 reads CAISEGQGDQPQHF. The CDR3 DNA reads TGTGCCATCAGTGAAGGGCAGGGCGATCAGCCCCAGCATTTT.

The chain carries TRBV10-2 and TRBJ2-3, with 10 bases lining up with TRBD2. CDR3 length: 17 residues. J was trimmed by 1 base and V by 6 bases; bases with no gene match: 10. From germline, CDR1 is WSHSY and CDR2 SAAADI. This chain's CDR3 is CASRALAGPTGTDTQYF. CDR3 in DNA: TGCGCCAGCAGAGCACTAGCGGGGCCAACTGGCACAGATACGCAGTATTTT.

This clone showed up many times. The rearrangement uses TRBV10-3 and TRBJ2-3; TRBD1 is a possible D gene (5 bases). The CDR3 length is 14 residues. V was pared by 5 bases and J by 4 bases, with 13 bases between. Germline CDR1 ENHRY, CDR2 SYGVKD. CDR3: CAISPAKGSDTQYF. CDR3 DNA sequence: TGTGCCATCAGTCCTGCTAAGGGGTCAGATACGCAGTATTTT.

The chain combines TRBV6-1 with TRBJ1-2, with D perhaps matching TRBD1 (6 bases). Germline V gene sequence: CDR1 MNHNS, CDR2 SASEGT. The CDR3 spans 12 residues. V dropped 7 bases and J dropped 7 bases, with 13 bases sitting between them. Written as DNA, the CDR3 is TGTGCCAGCATAACAGGGATCGGTGGCTACACCTTC. Protein: CASITGIGGYTF.

The V gene is TRBV7-8, the J gene TRBJ2-3; 9 bases are shared with TRBD2. CDR3 length equals 18 residues. The V and J ends lost 5 bases and 0 bases, in that order; junction bases with no gene match: 12. CDR1 and CDR2 from the germline V gene are SGHVS and FQNEAQ. The CDR3 region is CASSPPRWLAGSTDTQYF. The DNA for the CDR3 is TGTGCCAGCAGCCCGCCCCGTTGGCTAGCGGGAAGCACAGATACGCAGTATTTT.

This clone was seen more than once but under ten times. The chain joins TRBV5-1 to TRBJ2-1; 7 nucleotides align to TRBD1. The J segment lost 14 bases and the V segment lost 5 bases, leaving 7 bases of the junction unmatched. CDR1 and CDR2 (germline): SGHRS, YFSETQ. This CDR3 spans 11 amino acids. In nucleotides, the CDR3 is TGCGCCAGCAGTTTACAGGGGACGGAGTTCTTC. Encoded protein: CASSLQGTEFF.

This clone turned up a few times. The chain combines TRBV19 with TRBJ1-4; unclear D gene. Per the germline V gene, CDR1 is LNHDA and CDR2 is SQIVND (reference sequence). V was cut by 5 bases and J by 4 bases, with 11 bases left in between. The CDR3 length is 14 residues. DNA of the CDR3: TGTGCCAGTAGTCTTGAACGGTTTAATGAAAAACTGTTTTTT. Its translation: CASSLERFNEKLFF.

The chain links TRBV12-5 to TRBJ2-3; D may be TRBD2 (5 bases). This CDR3 is 20 amino acids long. CDR1 is LGHNT and CDR2 is FRNRAP in the germline V gene. The V and J ends lost 0 bases and 0 bases respectively, with 22 bases between them. DNA for the CDR3: TGTGCTAGTGGTTTGGTAATTACGAGGACTCCTTTCGGCAGCACAGATACGCAGTATTTT. Its protein is CASGLVITRTPFGSTDTQYF.

This clone was picked up a small number of times. The V gene is TRBV9, the J gene TRBJ2-5; TRBD2 might be the D (6 bases). With 0 bases removed from V and 4 bases from J, the gap between germline ends came to 13 bases. CDR1 is SGDLS, CDR2 YYNGEE, per germline. The CDR3 spans 15 residues. Here the CDR3 DNA reads TGTGCCAGCAGCGTAGCCCCGGGACTGAGAGAGACCCAGTACTTC. It is translated as CASSVAPGLRETQYF.

This clone was counted a few times. The chain links TRBV27 to TRBJ2-7; 7 nucleotides line up with TRBD1. Germline lookup yields CDR1 MNHEY and CDR2 SMNVEV (reference sequence). J was trimmed by 7 bases and V by 6 bases; bases with no gene match: 9. This CDR3 has 13 amino acids. DNA for the CDR3: TGTGCCAGCAGGGAGATGAGGGGGCGAGAGCAGTACTTC. This translates into CASREMRGREQYF.

The chain recombines TRBV4-3 with TRBJ1-1; possibly TRBD1 for D (5 bases). With 6 bases removed from V and 0 bases from J, the gap between germline ends came to 5 bases. The CDR3 contains 12 residues. Germline CDR1 reads LGHNA; CDR2 reads YSLEER. CDR3 loop: CASRGLNTEAFF. CDR3 sequence (DNA): TGCGCCAGCAGGGGGCTGAACACTGAAGCTTTCTTT.

This chain connects TRBV7-3 to TRBJ1-1; a possible D gene is TRBD1 (6 bases). The CDR3 extends over 14 amino acids. Trimming took 0 bases from V and 13 from J, leaving 18 bases between them. The germline V gene has CDR1 SGHTA and CDR2 FQGTGA. CDR3 loop: CASSLTGVRDIGFF. The CDR3 DNA sequence: TGTGCCAGCAGCTTAACGGGGGTCCGGGACATTGGTTTCTTT.

This clone was observed a few times. This chain uses TRBV29-1 with TRBJ2-3; maybe TRBD1 (6 bases). The CDR3 extends over 14 amino acids. Germline V gene sequence: CDR1 SQVTM, CDR2 ANQGSEA. V lost 7 bases, J lost 0 bases, and 14 bases lay in between. The CDR3 region is CSATGRTSTDTQYF. As DNA, the CDR3 is TGCAGCGCCACAGGGCGTACTAGCACAGATACGCAGTATTTT.

The chain couples TRBV19 to TRBJ1-6; D uncertain. CDR3 length: 14 amino acids. In germline, CDR1 is LNHDA, CDR2 SQIVND (reference sequence). V was cut by 3 bases and J by 10 bases, with 13 bases left in between. The CDR3: CASSMASIHSPLHF. The CDR3 coding sequence is TGTGCCAGTAGTATGGCCTCCATACACTCACCCCTCCACTTT. The entire variable domain, with the rest obtained from reference TRBV19 and TRBJ1-6, is as follows: DGGITQSPKYLFRKEGQNVTLSCEQNLNHDAMYWYRQDPGQGLRLIYYSQIVNDFQKGDIAEGYSVSREKKESFPLTVTSAQKNPTAFYLCASSMASIHSPLHFGNGTRLTVT.

The CDR3 loop is CASSYQEDTEAFF. The CDR3 nucleotides read TGTGCCAGCAGTTACCAAGAGGACACTGAAGCTTTCTTT. The chain is built from TRBV6-5 and TRBJ1-1; D unclear. Germline CDR1 and CDR2: MNHEY and SVGAGI. The CDR3 is 13 amino acids. Trimming took off 2 bases at V and 3 bases at J, with 7 bases between the two ends.

The chain uses TRBV11-3 and TRBJ1-2; 8 nucleotides line up with TRBD1. The CDR3 consists of 17 residues. The germline V gene has CDR1 SGHNT and CDR2 YENEEA. J gave up 3 bases and V 5 bases, and 14 bases lay outside the gene matches. CDR3 protein: CASSLRAGGEPDYGYTF. The CDR3 coding sequence is TGTGCCAGCAGCCTAAGGGCAGGGGGCGAACCTGACTATGGCTACACCTTC.

This chain uses TRBV5-8 with TRBJ2-2, with D perhaps TRBD1 (6 bases). Per the germline V gene, CDR1 is SGHTS and CDR2 is YDEGEE. The CDR3 has 15 amino acids. Trimming took off 2 bases at V and 5 bases at J, with 13 bases between the two ends. CDR3 protein: CASSFTGTGTGELFF. The CDR3 DNA is TGTGCCAGCAGCTTCACAGGGACGGGTACCGGGGAGCTGTTTTTT.

V usage is TRBV7-9 and J usage is TRBJ2-2; 7 nucleotides match TRBD1. Germline trimming cut 5 bases from V and 6 bases from J; bases unmatched to any gene: 6. The CDR3 is 14 residues long. Per germline, CDR1 SEHNR and CDR2 FQNEAQ (reference sequence). This CDR3 reads CASSLTGVAGELFF. CDR3 bases: TGTGCCAGCAGCCTCACAGGGGTTGCCGGGGAGCTGTTTTTT. The variable domain in full, with the rest retrieved from reference TRBV7-9 and TRBJ2-2, is DTGVSQNPRHKITKRGQNVTFRCDPISEHNRLYWYRQTLGQGPEFLTYFQNEAQLEKSRLLSDRFSAERPKGSFSTLEIQRTEQGDSAMYLCASSLTGVAGELFFGEGSRLTVL.

The DNA of the CDR3 is TGTGCCAGCAGTTCACCCTTAAGGGGGCTGGGGAACACTGAAGCTTTCTTT. Translating gives CASSSPLRGLGNTEAFF. The genes are TRBV27 and TRBJ1-1, with 7 bases matching TRBD1. Germline V gene sequence: CDR1 MNHEY, CDR2 SMNVEV (reference sequence). The CDR3 is 17 amino acids. Losses at the gene ends were 4 bases for V and 1 base for J; bases not matched to a gene: 12.

J is TRBJ2-1 and V is TRBV4-3; 9 positions agree with TRBD2. The length of the CDR3 is 14 residues. V was clipped by 1 base and J by 6 bases; unmatched bases: 1. Germline V gene sequence: CDR1 LGHNA, CDR2 YSLEER. The CDR3 protein is CASSQGTSVNEQFF. CDR3 bases: TGCGCCAGCAGCCAAGGGACTAGCGTCAATGAGCAGTTCTTC.

This chain links TRBV7-9 with TRBJ2-7; 8 bases are shared with TRBD1. This CDR3 is 15 amino acids long. After removal of 5 bases from V and 3 bases from J, the junction contained 9 bases not matched to a gene. Germline V gene sequence: CDR1 SEHNR, CDR2 FQNEAQ (reference sequence). The CDR3 region has the DNA TGTGCCAGCAGCCCCCTGACAGGGGAGAACTACGAGCAGTACTTC. This sequence encodes CASSPLTGENYEQYF. Together with reference TRBV7-9 and TRBJ2-7, the CDR3 gives the full variable domain: DTGVSQNPRHKITKRGQNVTFRCDPISEHNRLYWYRQTLGQGPEFLTYFQNEAQLEKSRLLSDRFSAERPKGSFSTLEIQRTEQGDSAMYLCASSPLTGENYEQYFGPGTRLTVT.

The genes are TRBV27 and TRBJ1-4; D not resolved. The germline gives CDR1 MNHEY, CDR2 SMNVEV (reference sequence). This CDR3 comprises 14 residues. V dropped 4 bases and J dropped 7 bases, with 13 bases sitting between them. CDR3 sequence reads: CASSSRLSGEKLFF. DNA of the CDR3: TGTGCCAGCAGTTCCCGCCTATCGGGTGAAAAACTGTTTTTT.

J is TRBJ2-1 and V is TRBV5-3; D uncertain. TRBV5-3 counts as an open reading frame of uncertain function. CDR3 length: 14 residues. V was trimmed by 4 bases and J by 5 bases, leaving 13 bases between them. The CDR3 loop is CARSVDGYNNEQFF. CDR3 nucleotides: TGTGCCAGAAGCGTGGACGGTTATAACAATGAGCAGTTCTTC.

This clone was picked up one time. This chain joins TRBV4-1 and TRBJ2-1; TRBD2 matches 10 bases. The germline CDR1 and CDR2 sequences are MGHRA and YSYEKL. With 0 bases clipped from V and 0 bases from J, the junction kept 8 bases outside the gene matches. This CDR3 region has 19 residues. CDR3 residues: CASSQEEAGGINSYNEQFF. Here the CDR3 DNA reads TGCGCCAGCAGCCAAGAGGAAGCGGGGGGGATCAACTCCTACAATGAGCAGTTCTTC.

This chain uses TRBV7-3 with TRBJ1-2; weak D call: TRBD1 (6 bases). Per germline, CDR1 SGHTA and CDR2 FQGTGA. The CDR3 has 11 residues. The V end lost 6 bases, the J end lost 14 bases, and 16 bases lay between the germline ends. CDR3 loop: CASSGDKAPTF. CDR3 DNA sequence: TGTGCCAGCAGTGGGGACAAGGCCCCAACCTTC.

V usage is TRBV5-1 and J usage is TRBJ2-1, with 15 bases identical to TRBD2. Germline CDR1 SGHRS, CDR2 YFSETQ. Unmatched junction bases numbered 11, after V lost 4 bases and J lost 9 bases. The CDR3 totals 17 residues. The CDR3 bases are TGCGCCAGCAGCGCCCCCGGACTAGCGGGGGGGCGTGGTGAGCAGTTCTTC. It translates to CASSAPGLAGGRGEQFF.

This chain uses TRBV25-1 with TRBJ1-2; TRBD1 matches at 8 bases. There are 15 residues in the CDR3. Germline V lookup: CDR1 MGHDK, CDR2 SYGVNS. The V gene end was trimmed by 3 bases and the J gene end by 8 bases; junction bases not matched to a gene: 11. The CDR3 here is CASSDGQGPRWGYTF. DNA of the CDR3: TGTGCCAGCAGTGACGGACAGGGACCGCGGTGGGGCTACACCTTC.

The rearrangement joins TRBV5-1 to TRBJ2-3; tentative D call: TRBD2 (6 bases). This CDR3 comprises 14 residues. The V gene's germline CDR1 is SGHRS and CDR2 YFSETQ. V gave up 4 bases and J gave up 4 bases, with 13 bases separating them. CDR3 residues: CASSMTSSADTQYF. The CDR3 coding sequence is TGCGCCAGCAGCATGACTAGTTCTGCAGATACGCAGTATTTT.

The chain uses TRBV4-1 and TRBJ1-2; D is ambiguous. Trimming took off 4 bases at V and 4 bases at J, with 19 bases between the two ends. The CDR3 contains 16 residues. Germline CDR1 reads MGHRA; CDR2 reads YSYEKL. The DNA for the CDR3 is TGCGCCAGCAGCCCCCAATATAACCCGGCGGCCTATGGCTACACCTTC. It is translated as CASSPQYNPAAYGYTF.

This clone showed up just a few times. This chain links TRBV7-3 with TRBJ1-1; D call uncertain. Trimming took off 6 bases at V and 8 bases at J, with 19 bases between the two ends. The CDR3 is 14 amino acids. Germline V gene sequence: CDR1 SGHTA, CDR2 FQGTGA. This CDR3 is CASSLAGGPAEAFF. The CDR3 DNA reads as TGTGCCAGCAGTTTGGCGGGTGGGCCGGCCGAAGCTTTCTTT.

The gene calls are TRBV7-2 and TRBJ2-7; possibly TRBD2 for D (5 bases). The V end lost 1 base, the J end lost 1 base, and 14 bases lay between the germline ends. Germline assignment: CDR1 SGHTA and CDR2 FQGNSA. This CDR3 is 16 amino acids long. The CDR3 DNA is TGTGCCAGCAGCTTAGGAGGGTCGGGGTTTTCCTACGAGCAGTACTTC. Protein sequence: CASSLGGSGFSYEQYF. Complete variable domain (other parts from reference TRBV7-2 and TRBJ2-7): GAGVSQSPSNKVTEKGKDVELRCDPISGHTALYWYRQSLGQGLEFLIYFQGNSAPDKSGLPSDRFSAERTGGSVSTLTIQRTQQEDSAVYLCASSLGGSGFSYEQYFGPGTRLTVT.